This entry describes one T cell receptor (beta chain). Its antigen is still unknown. Mismatch with germline at one junction end may stem from a read error. This CDR3 spans 16 amino acids. Germline V lookup: CDR1 KGHDR, CDR2 SFDVKD. The sample belongs to a study of identical twins. Study findings and constraints: Beta clonotypes that were abundant in cord blood contained fewer insertions, a pattern absent from memory repertoires. Models underestimated out-of-frame TCR alpha sharing in monozygotic twins.

TCRdb reprocessed the 5' RACE reads with MiXCR, giving one entry per CDR3 protein. The table records some 1,700,000 distinct CDR3 sequences, 25% to 35% of them present only once. The TCR comes from a newborn girl in good health. The chain combines TRBV24-1 with TRBJ2-1, with 9 bases identical to TRBD2. The source material was cord blood. This CDR3 reads CATSDRSGGSHNEQFF. The CDR3 DNA sequence: TGTGCCACCAGTGATCGTAGCGGGGGCTCCCACAATGAGCAGTTCTTC.